A selection of T cell receptor beta chains follows, all from one sample in a study of blood T cell repertoires in COVID-19. Clones were sequenced by immunoSEQ multiplex PCR, and TCRdb holds only the in-frame ones, with some missing. The sample lists a few hundred thousand clones, around 90% occurring once. The sequenced sample consisted of peripheral blood. These TCRs come from a man aged 50 to 59 with acute or convalescent COVID-19. Both conserved end residues are part of each CDR3. D genes are given only for firm matches. Part of the rows lack a size; the others show once, few, many or a class for expanded clones.

clone_size: .; j_call: TRBJ2-4; v_call: TRBV11-2; d_call: .; cdr3_aa: CASSSTGAKNIQYF; cdr3_nt: TGTGCCAGCAGCAGTACAGGAGCCAAAAACATTCAGTACTTC
clone_size: few; j_call: TRBJ1-6; v_call: TRBV7-2; d_call: .; cdr3_aa: CASSLGEAAYSPLHF; cdr3_nt: TGTGCCAGCAGCTTAGGGGAGGCCGCCTATTCACCCCTCCACTTT
clone_size: .; j_call: TRBJ1-1; v_call: TRBV11-2; d_call: .; cdr3_aa: CASSPVTAEAFF; cdr3_nt: TGTGCCAGCAGCCCCGTTACGGCTGAAGCTTTCTTT
clone_size: .; j_call: TRBJ2-7; v_call: TRBV21-1; d_call: .; cdr3_aa: CASSKIGQSYEQYF; cdr3_nt: TGTGCCAGCAGCAAAATTGGACAGTCCTACGAGCAGTACTTC
clone_size: .; j_call: TRBJ2-3; v_call: TRBV11-3; d_call: .; cdr3_aa: CASSFHYLTDTQYF; cdr3_nt: TGTGCCAGCAGCTTCCACTACCTCACAGATACGCAGTATTTT
clone_size: .; j_call: TRBJ1-5; v_call: TRBV5-1; d_call: .; cdr3_aa: CASREGRPQHF; cdr3_nt: TGCGCCAGCAGAGAGGGTCGGCCCCAGCATTTT
clone_size: .; j_call: TRBJ1-2; v_call: TRBV14; d_call: TRBD1; cdr3_aa: CASSRWGQPSWGYTF; cdr3_nt: TGTGCCAGCAGCCGGTGGGGACAGCCATCATGGGGCTACACCTTC
clone_size: .; j_call: TRBJ2-7; v_call: TRBV19; d_call: .; cdr3_aa: CASSIRDKDREQYF; cdr3_nt: TGTGCCAGTAGTATAAGGGACAAAGATCGGGAGCAGTACTTC
clone_size: .; j_call: TRBJ1-1; v_call: TRBV19; d_call: .; cdr3_aa: CASNKGIRNTEAFF; cdr3_nt: TGTGCCAGTAATAAGGGGATCCGGAACACTGAAGCTTTCTTT
clone_size: .; j_call: TRBJ2-5; v_call: TRBV18; d_call: TRBD2; cdr3_aa: CASSPTSGGLQETQYF; cdr3_nt: TGTGCCAGCTCACCGACTAGCGGGGGCCTTCAAGAGACCCAGTACTTC
clone_size: .; j_call: TRBJ2-3; v_call: TRBV5-5; d_call: TRBD1; cdr3_aa: CASSTQDRGLSTQYF; cdr3_nt: TGTGCCAGCAGCACCCAAGACAGGGGGCTCTCTACGCAGTATTTT
clone_size: .; j_call: TRBJ2-3; v_call: TRBV5-4; d_call: .; cdr3_aa: CASSLQIRSNTDTQYF; cdr3_nt: TGTGCCAGCAGCCTTCAGATCCGGAGCAACACAGATACGCAGTATTTT
clone_size: .; j_call: TRBJ2-1; v_call: TRBV9; d_call: .; cdr3_aa: CASSPRPGEQFF; cdr3_nt: TGTGCCAGCAGCCCGAGGCCGGGTGAGCAGTTCTTC
clone_size: .; j_call: TRBJ2-7; v_call: TRBV5-5; d_call: .; cdr3_aa: CASSFTGVEQYF; cdr3_nt: TGTGCCAGCAGCTTTACGGGGGTCGAGCAGTACTTC
clone_size: once; j_call: TRBJ1-2; v_call: TRBV5-4; d_call: .; cdr3_aa: CASSWQGSGGYTF; cdr3_nt: TGTGCCAGCAGCTGGCAGGGGAGTGGCGGCTACACCTTC
clone_size: .; j_call: TRBJ1-1; v_call: TRBV18; d_call: .; cdr3_aa: CASSPGRATNTEAFF; cdr3_nt: TGTGCCAGCTCACCCGGGAGGGCCACGAACACTGAAGCTTTCTTT
clone_size: .; j_call: TRBJ2-6; v_call: TRBV11-3; d_call: TRBD2; cdr3_aa: CASSLSGGVSGANVLTF; cdr3_nt: TGTGCCAGCAGCTTAAGCGGGGGGGTCTCTGGGGCCAACGTCCTGACTTTC
clone_size: .; j_call: TRBJ2-5; v_call: TRBV6-7; d_call: .; cdr3_aa: CASSYPGQREIEEAGPRVETQYF; cdr3_nt: TGTGCCAGCAGTTACCCTGGACAGCGGGAAATAGAGGAAGCGGGGCCTCGGGTAGAGACCCAGTACTTC
clone_size: .; j_call: TRBJ1-2; v_call: TRBV4-1; d_call: .; cdr3_aa: CASSWEEGFRAYTF; cdr3_nt: TGCGCCAGCAGCTGGGAGGAGGGTTTTAGGGCCTACACCTTC
clone_size: .; j_call: TRBJ1-5; v_call: TRBV19; d_call: .; cdr3_aa: CASTLFGGRRNNQPQHF; cdr3_nt: TGTGCCAGTACCCTCTTTGGAGGACGTAGAAACAATCAGCCCCAGCATTTT
clone_size: once; j_call: TRBJ1-6; v_call: TRBV18; d_call: TRBD1; cdr3_aa: CASSPLGLGQEYNSPLHF; cdr3_nt: TGTGCCAGCTCACCTTTAGGGCTGGGACAGGAATATAATTCACCCCTCCACTTT
clone_size: .; j_call: TRBJ1-3; v_call: TRBV6-1; d_call: .; cdr3_aa: CASSEASDTIYF; cdr3_nt: TGTGCCAGCAGTGAAGCGTCGGACACCATATATTTT
clone_size: .; j_call: TRBJ2-1; v_call: TRBV7-9; d_call: TRBD2; cdr3_aa: CASSLVTAGGPWEQFF; cdr3_nt: TGTGCCAGCAGCTTAGTAACAGCGGGGGGGCCCTGGGAGCAGTTCTTC
clone_size: .; j_call: TRBJ2-3; v_call: TRBV30; d_call: TRBD2; cdr3_aa: CAWHRGVSTDTQYF; cdr3_nt: TGTGCCTGGCATCGGGGGGTTTCCACAGATACGCAGTATTTT
clone_size: .; j_call: TRBJ2-5; v_call: TRBV6-5; d_call: TRBD2; cdr3_aa: CASSSRPGGQETQYF; cdr3_nt: TGTGCCAGCAGTTCCCGGCCCGGGGGGCAAGAGACCCAGTACTTC
clone_size: once; j_call: TRBJ2-6; v_call: TRBV25-1; d_call: TRBD2; cdr3_aa: CASSERGEAGANVLTF; cdr3_nt: TGTGCCAGCAGTGAACGGGGGGAAGCTGGGGCCAACGTCCTGACTTTC
clone_size: .; j_call: TRBJ2-6; v_call: TRBV2; d_call: TRBD2; cdr3_aa: CASSYGGTGANVLTF; cdr3_nt: TGTGCCAGCAGCTACGGGGGGACTGGGGCCAACGTCCTGACTTTC
clone_size: .; j_call: TRBJ2-3; v_call: TRBV4-2; d_call: TRBD1; cdr3_aa: CASSPQGDRSSDTQYF; cdr3_nt: TGTGCCAGCAGCCCTCAGGGGGACAGGTCTTCTGATACGCAGTATTTT
clone_size: .; j_call: TRBJ2-1; v_call: TRBV5-4; d_call: .; cdr3_aa: CASSSGNNEQFF; cdr3_nt: TGTGCCAGCAGCTCCGGTAACAATGAGCAGTTCTTC
clone_size: .; j_call: TRBJ2-2; v_call: TRBV9; d_call: .; cdr3_aa: CASSVAGGADGELFF; cdr3_nt: TGTGCCAGCAGCGTAGCTGGGGGGGCCGACGGGGAGCTGTTTTTT
clone_size: .; j_call: TRBJ2-5; v_call: TRBV7-8; d_call: TRBD2; cdr3_aa: CASSPYSGGSETQYF; cdr3_nt: TGTGCCAGCAGCCCCTATAGCGGGGGATCGGAGACCCAGTACTTC
clone_size: .; j_call: TRBJ2-1; v_call: TRBV9; d_call: TRBD2; cdr3_aa: CASSVGGRGYSYNEQFF; cdr3_nt: TGTGCCAGCAGCGTAGGCGGGAGAGGGTACTCCTACAATGAGCAGTTCTTC
clone_size: .; j_call: TRBJ1-2; v_call: TRBV19; d_call: .; cdr3_aa: CASSPGISNYGYTF; cdr3_nt: TGTGCCAGTAGTCCAGGGATATCTAACTATGGCTACACCTTC
clone_size: .; j_call: TRBJ1-2; v_call: TRBV9; d_call: TRBD1; cdr3_aa: CASSADRAGNGYTF; cdr3_nt: TGTGCCAGCAGCGCAGACAGGGCTGGGAATGGCTACACCTTC
clone_size: .; j_call: TRBJ1-3; v_call: TRBV30; d_call: TRBD1; cdr3_aa: CAWSGGQPSGNTIYF; cdr3_nt: TGTGCCTGGAGCGGGGGACAGCCCTCTGGAAACACCATATATTTT
clone_size: .; j_call: TRBJ1-1; v_call: TRBV20-1; d_call: .; cdr3_aa: CSASPPKGDTEAFF; cdr3_nt: TGCAGTGCTAGTCCCCCGAAGGGGGACACTGAAGCTTTCTTT
clone_size: .; j_call: TRBJ1-1; v_call: TRBV6-5; d_call: .; cdr3_aa: CASSYSRYGNTEAFF; cdr3_nt: TGTGCCAGCAGTTACTCGAGGTACGGGAACACTGAAGCTTTCTTT
clone_size: .; j_call: TRBJ1-2; v_call: TRBV19; d_call: .; cdr3_aa: CASSIGGALRYGYTF; cdr3_nt: TGTGCCAGTAGTATCGGGGGGGCCCTCCGTTATGGCTACACCTTC
clone_size: .; j_call: TRBJ1-2; v_call: TRBV3-1/TRBV3-2; d_call: .; cdr3_aa: CASSLLEDGYTF; cdr3_nt: TGTGCCAGCAGCTTGCTCGAGGATGGCTACACCTTC
clone_size: .; j_call: TRBJ1-2; v_call: TRBV10-3; d_call: TRBD1; cdr3_aa: CAISQGGPNYGYTF; cdr3_nt: TGTGCCATCAGCCAGGGGGGTCCTAACTATGGCTACACCTTC
clone_size: .; j_call: TRBJ1-6; v_call: TRBV6-1; d_call: .; cdr3_aa: CASSEAGHIYNSPLHF; cdr3_nt: TGTGCCAGCAGTGAAGCGGGACATATCTATAATTCACCCCTCCACTTT
clone_size: .; j_call: TRBJ1-6; v_call: TRBV27; d_call: .; cdr3_aa: CASKFVAGNSPLHF; cdr3_nt: TGTGCCAGCAAGTTCGTGGCAGGTAATTCACCCCTCCACTTT
clone_size: .; j_call: TRBJ1-1; v_call: TRBV13; d_call: .; cdr3_aa: CASSALGGGETEAFF; cdr3_nt: TGTGCCAGCAGCGCCCTGGGCGGGGGCGAGACTGAAGCTTTCTTT
clone_size: .; j_call: TRBJ1-5; v_call: TRBV6-1; d_call: .; cdr3_aa: CASSEAWGRGNQPQHF; cdr3_nt: TGTGCCAGCAGTGAAGCCTGGGGGCGAGGCAATCAGCCCCAGCATTTT
clone_size: .; j_call: TRBJ1-2; v_call: TRBV30; d_call: .; cdr3_aa: CARDRLGDGYTF; cdr3_nt: TGTGCGCGGGACCGCCTGGGGGATGGCTACACCTTC
clone_size: .; j_call: TRBJ1-2; v_call: TRBV30; d_call: .; cdr3_aa: CAWSWQANYGYTF; cdr3_nt: TGTGCCTGGAGTTGGCAGGCAAACTATGGCTACACCTTC
clone_size: .; j_call: TRBJ2-4; v_call: TRBV5-5; d_call: TRBD1; cdr3_aa: CASSLRDSRIYF; cdr3_nt: TGTGCCAGCAGCTTGAGGGACAGCCGGATTTACTTC
clone_size: .; j_call: TRBJ2-3; v_call: TRBV5-6; d_call: .; cdr3_aa: CASSPGLSGTDTQYF; cdr3_nt: TGTGCCAGCAGCCCGGGACTCTCCGGCACAGATACGCAGTATTTT